This T cell receptor (beta chain) was obtained from a study of blood T cell repertoires in COVID-19. The CDR3 totals 14 residues. CDR1 LNHDA and CDR2 SQIVND come from the germline V gene (reference sequence). Trimming removed 5 bases at V and 5 bases at J, with 16 bases between. TCRdb's table, derived via immunoSEQ multiplex PCR, lists solely in-frame clones and lacks some. The profile shows 250,000 to 300,000 clones, roughly nine tenths of them singletons. Input material: peripheral blood. The chain is built from TRBV19 and TRBJ2-7, with D perhaps matching TRBD1 (6 bases). This receptor was taken from a woman aged 25 to 45 with COVID-19, enrolled during active disease. The CDR3 sequence: CASSLRGVRDEQYF. The CDR3 DNA reads as TGTGCCAGTAGTCTCAGGGGAGTGCGCGACGAGCAGTACTTC.